This TCR beta chain stems from a study of early T cells in non-severe SARS-CoV-2 infection. Germline V gives CDR1 WNHNN, CDR2 SYGVQD (reference sequence). V gave up 4 bases and J gave up 3 bases; unmatched junction bases: 9. This CDR3 is built from 16 residues. This clonotype was counted many times. TCRdb passed the 5' RACE reads through MiXCR, listing each CDR3 protein once. Of 50,000 to 65,000 distinct CDR3 sequences listed, 20% are singletons. The V call is TRBV10-1, the J call TRBJ2-5, with TRBD2 matching 9 bases. This specimen consisted of whole blood, obtained at baseline. This clonotype originated in an adult who was a healthcare worker with PCR-confirmed SARS-CoV-2 infection or an uninfected control (not recorded which). For the CDR3, the DNA is TGCGCCAGCAGTGGAATCGGAGCGGGGGGAGAAGAGACCCAGTACTTC. Translated, it gives CASSGIGAGGEETQYF.